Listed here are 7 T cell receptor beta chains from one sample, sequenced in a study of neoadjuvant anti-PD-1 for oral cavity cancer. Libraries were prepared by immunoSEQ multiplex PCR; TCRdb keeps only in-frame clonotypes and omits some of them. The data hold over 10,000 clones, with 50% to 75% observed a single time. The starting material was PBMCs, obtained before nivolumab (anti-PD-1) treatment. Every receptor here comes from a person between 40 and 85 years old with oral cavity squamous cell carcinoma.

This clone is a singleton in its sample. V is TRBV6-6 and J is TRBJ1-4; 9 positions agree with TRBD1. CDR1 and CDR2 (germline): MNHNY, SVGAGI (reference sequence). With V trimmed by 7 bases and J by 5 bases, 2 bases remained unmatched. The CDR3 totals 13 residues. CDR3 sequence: CASMGQGNEKLFF. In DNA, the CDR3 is TGTGCCAGCATGGGACAGGGAAATGAAAAACTGTTTTTT.

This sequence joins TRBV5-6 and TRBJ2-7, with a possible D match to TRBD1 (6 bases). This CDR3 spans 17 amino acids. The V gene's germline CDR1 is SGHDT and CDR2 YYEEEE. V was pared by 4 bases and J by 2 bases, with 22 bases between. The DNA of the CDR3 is TGTGCCAGCAGCCCAAAATACAGGGCAGTGGGGACCTACGAGCAGTACTTC. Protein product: CASSPKYRAVGTYEQYF.

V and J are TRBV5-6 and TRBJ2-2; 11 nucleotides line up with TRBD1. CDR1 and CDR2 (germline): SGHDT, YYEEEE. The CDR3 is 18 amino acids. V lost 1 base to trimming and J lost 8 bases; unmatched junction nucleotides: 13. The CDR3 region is CASSLWGSRTGGEGELFF. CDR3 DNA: TGTGCCAGCAGCTTGTGGGGTTCGCGGACAGGGGGCGAAGGGGAGCTGTTTTTT.

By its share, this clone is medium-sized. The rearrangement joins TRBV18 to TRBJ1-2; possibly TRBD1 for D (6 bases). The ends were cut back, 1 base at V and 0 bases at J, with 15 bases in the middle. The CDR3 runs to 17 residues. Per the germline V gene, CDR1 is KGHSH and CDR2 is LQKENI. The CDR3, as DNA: TGTGCCAGCTCACCACGTACTCAGGGGCGAGCTAACTATGGCTACACCTTC. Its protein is CASSPRTQGRANYGYTF.

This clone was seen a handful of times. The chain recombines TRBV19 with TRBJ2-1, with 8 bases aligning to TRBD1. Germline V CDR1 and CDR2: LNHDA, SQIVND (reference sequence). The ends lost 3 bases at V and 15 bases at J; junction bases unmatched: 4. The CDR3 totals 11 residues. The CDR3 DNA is TGTGCCAGTAGTATGTGGACAGGGCTGTTCTTC. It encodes CASSMWTGLFF.

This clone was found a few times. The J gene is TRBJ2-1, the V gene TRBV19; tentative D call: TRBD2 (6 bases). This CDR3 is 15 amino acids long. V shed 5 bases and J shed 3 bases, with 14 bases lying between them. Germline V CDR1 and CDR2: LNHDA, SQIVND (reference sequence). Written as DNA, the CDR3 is TGTGCCAGTAGTCCTCCTGAGACTAGCTACAATGAGCAGTTCTTC. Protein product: CASSPPETSYNEQFF.

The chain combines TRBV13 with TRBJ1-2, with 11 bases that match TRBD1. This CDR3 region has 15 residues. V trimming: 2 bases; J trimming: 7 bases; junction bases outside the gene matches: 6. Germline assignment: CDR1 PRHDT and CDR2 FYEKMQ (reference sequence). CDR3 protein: CASSLQGQGALGYTF. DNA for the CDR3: TGTGCCAGCAGCTTACAAGGACAGGGGGCTCTTGGCTACACCTTC.